A single T cell receptor beta chain is shown here with its context. What it binds is not known. The data derive from a study of fetal regulatory T cell absence and autoimmunity. Study-wide results and caveats: Pancreas TCRs were oligoclonally enriched versus cord blood, some clones over 85-fold.

CDR3 length: 13 residues. The germline V gene has CDR1 ENHRY and CDR2 SYGVKD. V lost 10 bases and J 2 bases, leaving 14 bases between the germline ends. Sequencing was at survey level. This table comes from immunoSEQ multiplex PCR, and its TCRdb copy is limited to in-frame clones, with some not included. The data show 95,000 or so clones, more than 70% seen once. The sample was pancreas tissue. The sequence came from a male donor with IPEX syndrome. The chain is built from TRBV10-3 and TRBJ1-1, with D possibly being TRBD1 (6 bases). The CDR3 sequence: CATSQGGNTEAFF. Here the CDR3 DNA reads TGTGCCACCTCACAGGGAGGAAACACTGAAGCTTTCTTT.